The T cell receptor (beta chain) under discussion was sequenced for a study of blood T cell repertoires in COVID-19. Study background: Both acute and convalescent COVID-19 samples were obtained from the United States, Italy and Spain.

The CDR3 contains 9 residues. Germline CDR1 and CDR2: WNHNN and SYGVQD (reference sequence). V lost 10 bases and J lost 3, with 4 bases in between. Original methodology: Quantification of nucleated cells was approximated via reference gene primer amplification. Clones were sequenced by immunoSEQ multiplex PCR, and TCRdb holds only the in-frame ones, with some missing. From that table come the V and J calls and clone size; the DNA was used to work out D and trimming. This table holds 40,000 to 55,000 clones, about 83% found once. This chain links TRBV10-1 with TRBJ2-7; D is unresolved. This sequence originates from a human donor in a cohort sampled during active COVID-19. The sequencing input was peripheral blood. CDR3 loop: CAIIYEQYF. CDR3 coding DNA: TGCGCCATTATCTACGAGCAGTACTTC.